A selection of T cell receptor beta chains follows, all from one sample in a study of cytomegalovirus exposure and HLA in healthy donors. Here immunoSEQ multiplex PCR was the method, and the copy in TCRdb shows in-frame clones only, minus some. The sample has about 140,000 clones, 65% to 70% seen once. The material sequenced was PBMCs. All receptors derive from a man aged 30 to 39 in good health and CMV-seropositive. CDR3s include the opening cysteine and the closing phenylalanine or tryptophan. The D gene is left open where the match is weak. Size values are once, few and many counts, or a class for expanded clones, and some rows have none.

j_call v_call clone_size d_call cdr3_aa cdr3_nt
TRBJ2-1 TRBV4-1 once TRBD1 CASSPPVTGPYNEQFF TGCGCCAGCAGCCCTCCGGTGACAGGGCCCTACAATGAGCAGTTCTTC
TRBJ2-5 TRBV15 few TRBD2 CATSRDRGLAETQYF TGTGCCACCAGCAGAGATCGGGGACTAGCGGAGACCCAGTACTTC
TRBJ2-3 TRBV5-4 few NA CASSLGSGSTDTQYF TGTGCCAGCAGCTTGGGTAGCGGATCCACAGATACGCAGTATTTT
TRBJ2-7 TRBV28 NA TRBD1 CASSLGPGQGTYEQYF TGTGCCAGCAGTCTAGGGCCGGGACAGGGGACCTACGAGCAGTACTTC
TRBJ2-1 TRBV18 NA TRBD2 CASSLRLAGNEQFF TGTGCCAGCTCACTGAGACTAGCGGGAAATGAGCAGTTCTTC
TRBJ1-2 TRBV7-2 NA NA CASSTHRMQGYGYTF TGTGCCAGCAGCACCCATCGTATGCAGGGCTATGGCTACACCTTC
TRBJ2-7 TRBV27 NA TRBD2 CASMGLGYEQYF TGTGCCAGTATGGGACTAGGTTACGAGCAGTACTTC
TRBJ1-3 TRBV11-2 NA NA CASSLGRGSAGNTIYF TGTGCCAGCAGCTTGGGGAGGGGATCTGCTGGAAACACCATATATTTT
TRBJ2-7 TRBV30 NA TRBD2 CAWESSGGTYEQYF TGTGCCTGGGAGAGTAGCGGGGGTACCTACGAGCAGTACTTC
TRBJ1-4 TRBV7-8 once TRBD1 CASSLSRTGGGGEKLFF TGTGCCAGCAGCTTAAGCCGGACAGGGGGCGGTGGTGAAAAACTGTTTTTT
TRBJ2-7 TRBV25-1 NA NA CASSDRQIYEQYF TGTGCCAGCAGTGATAGACAGATCTACGAGCAGTACTTC
TRBJ2-4 TRBV11-3 NA NA CASSLEVRLAKNIQYF TGTGCCAGCAGCTTAGAGGTACGACTAGCCAAAAACATTCAGTACTTC
TRBJ2-2 TRBV2 NA NA CASSEWREANTGELFF TGTGCCAGCAGTGAGTGGCGGGAAGCGAACACCGGGGAGCTGTTTTTT
TRBJ2-7 TRBV25-1 NA TRBD1 CASSGSGTGHSYEQYF TGTGCCAGCAGTGGATCCGGGACAGGGCATTCCTACGAGCAGTACTTC
TRBJ2-1 TRBV30 few TRBD2 CAWSVTSGRYGEQFF TGTGCCTGGAGTGTAACTAGCGGGAGATACGGTGAGCAGTTCTTC
TRBJ2-5 TRBV5-1 NA TRBD1 CASSLRIGQGYEETQYF TGCGCCAGCAGCTTGCGGATAGGACAGGGGTACGAAGAGACCCAGTACTTC
TRBJ2-1 TRBV7-3 NA TRBD1 CASSSGRTGRNEQFF TGTGCCAGCAGCTCCGGCCGGACAGGGAGGAATGAGCAGTTCTTC
TRBJ2-3 TRBV28 NA NA CASSFHRVESTDTQYF TGTGCCAGCAGTTTCCACAGGGTTGAGAGCACAGATACGCAGTATTTT
TRBJ2-7 TRBV5-1 NA TRBD2 CASSRGDGAYEQYF TGCGCCAGCAGCCGGGGGGACGGCGCCTACGAGCAGTACTTC
TRBJ2-1 TRBV2 NA NA CASREEGHNEQFF TGTGCCAGCAGAGAGGAGGGGCACAATGAGCAGTTCTTC
TRBJ1-1 TRBV27 NA NA CASSSQQGYTEAFF TGTGCCAGCAGTTCGCAACAGGGTTACACTGAAGCTTTCTTT
TRBJ1-5 TRBV4-2 few NA CASSQNEDQPQHF TGTGCCAGCAGCCAAAATGAGGATCAGCCCCAGCATTTT
TRBJ2-7 TRBV7-9 NA TRBD1 CASSFGQGISYEQYF TGTGCCAGCAGCTTCGGACAGGGGATTTCCTACGAGCAGTACTTC
TRBJ2-2 TRBV27 NA NA CASSSSGETGELFF NA
TRBJ1-5 TRBV27 NA NA CASSSYLSNQPQHF TGTGCCAGCAGTTCCTACCTTAGCAATCAGCCCCAGCATTTT
TRBJ1-2 TRBV7-9 NA NA CSSSSYRVNDGYTF TGTTCCAGCAGCAGTTACAGGGTAAACGATGGCTACACCTTC
TRBJ2-2 TRBV5-1 NA NA CASRLQGANTGELFF TGCGCCAGCAGGTTACAGGGCGCGAACACCGGGGAGCTGTTTTTT
TRBJ1-3 TRBV2 NA NA CASSEEGNTIYF TGTGCCAGCAGTGAAGAGGGGAACACCATATATTTT
TRBJ1-5 TRBV2 NA NA CASSSPSFRGFSNQPQHF TGTGCCAGCAGTTCCCCCTCTTTTCGGGGTTTTAGCAATCAGCCCCAGCATTTT
TRBJ2-1 TRBV5-6 NA TRBD2 CASSLVGLAGGRNEQFF TGTGCCAGCAGCTTGGTGGGACTAGCGGGAGGACGCAATGAGCAGTTCTTC
TRBJ2-1 TRBV4-1 NA TRBD2 CASSPRLAGESYNEQFF TGCGCCAGCAGCCCTAGACTAGCGGGAGAATCGTACAATGAGCAGTTCTTC
TRBJ2-7 TRBV7-7 NA TRBD2 CASSPGGSYEQYF TGTGCTAGCAGCCCGGGGGGGTCCTACGAGCAGTACTTC
TRBJ2-5 TRBV29-1 once TRBD2 CSVYQREAQETQYF TGCAGCGTTTACCAGCGGGAGGCCCAAGAGACCCAGTACTTC
TRBJ2-1 TRBV9 NA TRBD2 CASSSRLASNEQFF TGTGCCAGCAGCTCCAGACTAGCGAGTAATGAGCAGTTCTTC
TRBJ1-2 TRBV28 NA TRBD1 CASTVGTEHSINYGYTF TGTGCCAGCACGGTAGGGACAGAACACTCAATTAACTATGGCTACACCTTC
TRBJ1-2 TRBV28 NA TRBD1 CASSFLLGTGIDGYTF TGTGCCAGCAGTTTCCTCCTCGGGACAGGGATAGATGGCTACACCTTC
TRBJ1-6 TRBV6-1 once NA CASRGDSHSPLHF TGTGCCAGCAGGGGTGACAGCCATTCACCCCTCCACTTT